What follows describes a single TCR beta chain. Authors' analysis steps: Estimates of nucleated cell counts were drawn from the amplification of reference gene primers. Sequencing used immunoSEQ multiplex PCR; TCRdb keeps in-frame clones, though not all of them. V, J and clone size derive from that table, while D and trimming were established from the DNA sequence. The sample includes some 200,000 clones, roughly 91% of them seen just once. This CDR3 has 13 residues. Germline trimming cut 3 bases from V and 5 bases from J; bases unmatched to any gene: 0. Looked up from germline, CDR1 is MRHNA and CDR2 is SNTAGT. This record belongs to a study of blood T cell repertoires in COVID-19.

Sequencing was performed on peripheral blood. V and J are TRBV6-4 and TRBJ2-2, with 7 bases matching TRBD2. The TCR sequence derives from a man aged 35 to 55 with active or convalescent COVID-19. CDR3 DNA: TGTGCCAGCAGTGAGCGGGAGACCGGGGAGCTGTTTTTT. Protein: CASSERETGELFF.